The TCR beta chain described here comes from a study of blood T cell repertoires in COVID-19 (dated by TCRdb to 2020 to 2021). Study-level background: Collaborator samples came from the United States, Italy and Spain and covered acute and convalescent phases of COVID-19. Where HLA class I and class II types were available, the types were taken from metadata supplied by the sample provider, not from assay-based typing. The prospective study material was composed of cDNA or gDNA derived from T cells, B-cell-depleted T cells, or PBMCs. A de-identified subject ID, COVID-19 status, age in years and sex were almost always included in the sample metadata. The samples were drawn from the first 160 participants of the ongoing ImmuneRACE study and from 950 to 1,500 subjects provided by 6 global collaborators. The repertoires were released in a freely available public database meant as a resource for research on the immune response to SARS-CoV-2. Subjects who had been exposed to COVID-19, were actively infected with it, or had recovered from it provided the deeply sampled blood TCRbeta repertoires that made up the dataset. What the study reported, not specific to this receptor: The amount of clinical and demographic metadata varied by source and participant and was provided uncurated.

The immunoSEQ Assay, a bias-controlled multiplex PCR, was used to amplify TCRbeta CDR3 regions from genomic DNA. Under the source paper's analysis protocol: Within the assay, amplification of reference gene primers was used to estimate how many nucleated cells each sample contained. Sequence reads were collapsed and filtered to measure the absolute abundance of every unique TCRbeta CDR3 rearrangement. For each sample, productive Simpson clonality was calculated by taking the square root of Simpson's diversity index across productive rearrangements. Imported from immuneACCESS, the table was reduced by TCRdb to in-frame sequences with V and J called. These copies leave out some clones; in studies compared against another copy, an unresolved V gene accounts for under half, and the cause of the remainder is not known. V and J calls and clone size are as listed in that table; D and trimming were resolved from the DNA. The sample has about 77,000 clones on record, over 70% of them singletons. Less than 25% of the sample is held by the ten biggest clonotypes.

The collaborating institutions used their own protocols to collect whole blood in K2EDTA tubes. For TCRbeta analysis, collaborator samples were shipped as frozen whole blood, as isolated PBMCs, or as DNA extracted from either sample type. The germline V gene provides CDR1 SGHRS and CDR2 YFSETQ. V sheds 0 bases and J sheds 6 bases, leaving 7 bases between their ends. Including the terminal cysteine and valine, the CDR3 comprises 12 residues. The DNA shown is the 36-base CDR3, in frame from base 1. About this clone itself: Its antigen is still unknown. No base qualities exist here, and no much larger clone lies one base off it.

The chain links TRBV5-1 with TRBJ2-7; no confident D gene assignment can be made. The sequenced sample was peripheral blood. This sequence was found in a man between 60 and 75 years old with acute or convalescent COVID-19. The DNA sequence follows: TGCGCCAGCAGCTTGGCCGGTGGCGAGCAGTACGTC. This sequence encodes CASSLAGGEQYV.